This T cell receptor beta chain appears in the sequencing data of a study of blood T cell repertoires in COVID-19. Whole-study context: Some COVID-19 samples were acute and others convalescent; all came from the United States, Italy and Spain. PBMCs, B-cell-depleted T cells, or T cells provided the cDNA or gDNA that made up the material.

This CDR3 has 15 residues. The V end lost 0 bases, the J end lost 6 bases, and 14 bases lay between the germline ends. The germline V gene encodes CDR1 MNHEY and CDR2 SVGAGI. In the authors' methods: The assay estimated nucleated cells by amplifying reference gene primers. Clones were read by immunoSEQ multiplex PCR, and TCRdb kept only the in-frame ones, dropping some. V and J calls and clone size are given by that table; D and trimming were obtained from the DNA. The repertoire holds about 130,000 clones, roughly 89% seen once, with roughly 18% in the top ten. The receptor was isolated from a man aged 45-60 years with active or convalescent COVID-19. The chain couples TRBV6-5 to TRBJ1-1; possibly TRBD1 for D (6 bases). Input material: peripheral blood. The CDR3 is CASSYSQGGSPEAFF. The CDR3 DNA reads TGTGCCAGCAGTTACTCACAGGGTGGGTCACCTGAAGCTTTCTTT.